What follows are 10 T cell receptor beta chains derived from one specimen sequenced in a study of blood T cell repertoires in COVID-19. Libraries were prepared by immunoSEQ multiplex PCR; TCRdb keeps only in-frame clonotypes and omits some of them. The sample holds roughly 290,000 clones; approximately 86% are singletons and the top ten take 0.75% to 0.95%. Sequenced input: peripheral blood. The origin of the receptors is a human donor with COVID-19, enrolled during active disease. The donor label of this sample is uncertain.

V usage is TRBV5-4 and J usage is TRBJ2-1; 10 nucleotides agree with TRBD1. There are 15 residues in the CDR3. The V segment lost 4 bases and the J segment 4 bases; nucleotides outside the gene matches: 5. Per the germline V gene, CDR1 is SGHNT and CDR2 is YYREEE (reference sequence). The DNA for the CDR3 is TGTGCCAGCAGCACGGGACAGGGGAGATACAATGAGCAGTTCTTC. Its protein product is CASSTGQGRYNEQFF.

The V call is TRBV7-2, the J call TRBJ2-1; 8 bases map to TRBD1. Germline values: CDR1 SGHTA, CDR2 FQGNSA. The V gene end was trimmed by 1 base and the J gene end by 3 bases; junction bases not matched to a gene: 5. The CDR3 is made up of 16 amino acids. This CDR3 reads CASSLGPGGNYNEQFF. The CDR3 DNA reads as TGTGCCAGCAGCTTAGGGCCAGGGGGCAACTACAATGAGCAGTTCTTC.

The CDR3 loop is CASSQAQGSTEAFF. The DNA of the CDR3 is TGTGCCAGCAGCCAAGCTCAGGGGAGCACTGAAGCTTTCTTT. The genes are TRBV4-2 and TRBJ1-1, with a possible D match to TRBD1 (6 bases). Trimming shortened V by 1 base and J by 4 bases, and 10 bases separated the two germline ends. The CDR3 loop spans 14 amino acids. CDR1 and CDR2 from the germline V gene are LGHNA and YNFKEQ.

CDR3 nucleotides: TGTGCCATTGGGGGGGGAGCGGGGGACTCCTCAAACACCGGGGAGCTGTTTTTT. Protein: CAIGGGAGDSSNTGELFF. The genes are TRBV10-3 and TRBJ2-2; 8 bases fit TRBD2. CDR3 size: 18 residues. V gave up 9 bases and J gave up 2 bases; unmatched junction bases: 17. The germline V gene has CDR1 ENHRY and CDR2 SYGVKD.

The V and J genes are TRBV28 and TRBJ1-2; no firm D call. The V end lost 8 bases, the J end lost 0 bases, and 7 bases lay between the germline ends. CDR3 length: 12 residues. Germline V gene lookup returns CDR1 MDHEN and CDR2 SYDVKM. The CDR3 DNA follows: TGTGCCAGCCGAGAGACTAACTATGGCTACACCTTC. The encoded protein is CASRETNYGYTF.

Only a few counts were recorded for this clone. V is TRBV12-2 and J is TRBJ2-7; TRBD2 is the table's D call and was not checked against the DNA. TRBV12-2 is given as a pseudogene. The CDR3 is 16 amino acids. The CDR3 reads CASRLGLAGAVNEQYF. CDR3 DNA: TGTGCAAGTCGCTTAGGACTAGCGGGAGCTGTAAACGAGCAGTACTTC.

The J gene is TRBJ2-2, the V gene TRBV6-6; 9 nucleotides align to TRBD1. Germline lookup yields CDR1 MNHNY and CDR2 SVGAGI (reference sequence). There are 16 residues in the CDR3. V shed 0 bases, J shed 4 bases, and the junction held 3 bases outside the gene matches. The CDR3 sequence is CASSYSGTGTTGELFF. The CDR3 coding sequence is TGTGCCAGCAGTTACTCTGGGACAGGGACCACCGGGGAGCTGTTTTTT.

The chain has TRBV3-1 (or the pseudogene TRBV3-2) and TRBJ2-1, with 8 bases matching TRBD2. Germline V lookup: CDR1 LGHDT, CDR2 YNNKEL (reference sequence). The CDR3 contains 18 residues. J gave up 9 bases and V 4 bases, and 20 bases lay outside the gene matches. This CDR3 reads CASSPVPGLVSGTGEQFF. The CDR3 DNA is TGTGCCAGCAGCCCGGTCCCGGGACTAGTTAGTGGTACCGGTGAGCAGTTCTTC.

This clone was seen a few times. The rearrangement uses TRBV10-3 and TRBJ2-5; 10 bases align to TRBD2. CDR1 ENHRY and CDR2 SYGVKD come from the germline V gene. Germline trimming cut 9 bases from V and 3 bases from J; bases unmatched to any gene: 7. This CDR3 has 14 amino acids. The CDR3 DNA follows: TGTGCCATATCGCGTCTAGCGGGAGAAGAGACCCAGTACTTC. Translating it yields CAISRLAGEETQYF.

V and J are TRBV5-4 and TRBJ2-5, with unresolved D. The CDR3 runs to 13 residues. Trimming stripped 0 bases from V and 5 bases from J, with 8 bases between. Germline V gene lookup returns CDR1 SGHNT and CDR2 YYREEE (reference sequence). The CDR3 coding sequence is TGTGCCAGCAGCTTGGGGGCTCGGGAGACCCAGTACTTC. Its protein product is CASSLGARETQYF.